Sequencing of this TCR beta chain was carried out in a study of cytotoxic CD8 clonotypes in ibrutinib-treated CLL. Study context: Partial response was seen in around 24 patients and complete response in 2; after median around six years, about 15 stayed remitted, about 12 progressed. Whole-study findings and limits: Shared public clonotypes were rare, and on treatment they either got smaller or stayed the same. Having risen at ibrutinib response, clonality had fallen back toward baseline by progression.

This CDR3 contains 11 residues. The germline V gene encodes CDR1 SGHTS and CDR2 YDEGEE. Trimming removed 4 bases at V and 4 bases at J, with 3 bases between. Depths of 1 in 200,000 to 1 in 1 million T cells were the sequencing target. The protocol was immunoSEQ multiplex PCR, while the TCRdb copy is restricted to in-frame clones and leaves out a portion. The sample has fewer than 85,000 clones, 75% to 85% seen once. This clone was observed once. What it recognizes is unknown. The V call is TRBV5-8, the J call TRBJ1-5, with D uncertain. Here the sequenced sample was PBMCs, taken after 12 months of ibrutinib treatment. The origin of this receptor is a human donor with chronic lymphocytic leukemia. The DNA for the CDR3 is TGTGCCAGCAGCCCTAATCAGCCCCAGCATTTT. It translates to CASSPNQPQHF.